This note documents a single TCR beta chain sequence. Its cognate antigen is unknown. The method, 5' RACE with UMI labels, was used to prepare the TRB cDNA libraries. TCRdb reprocessed the 5' RACE reads and keeps a single row for each CDR3 protein, giving no DNA. Here the sample table reports 140,000 to 150,000 distinct CDR3 sequences. The sample originates from a study of CXCR3-negative and CXCR3-positive naive CD8 T cells. Study-level results: In both naive subsets diversity was comparably high, whereas memory CD8+ cells showed much lower diversity. More hydrophobic TRB CDR3s were found in CXCR3-positive naive cells than in CXCR3-negative naive cells. TRB CDR3 properties indicated TCR strength, while surface CD5 was similar across naive subsets.

The germline CDR1 and CDR2 sequences are SGHTA and FQGTGA. This CDR3 is 16 amino acids long. The receptor was isolated from a human donor in good health. Some clones in this sample may be carry-over from other donors' samples. Sequences were obtained from naive CXCR3+ CD8+ T cells from blood. As to subset: CD45RO-CCR7+CD27+CD95- naive CD8+ T cells expressing CXCR3 (TNR3+). This chain joins TRBV7-3 and TRBJ2-1. This CDR3 is CASSPQALGLYNEQFF.